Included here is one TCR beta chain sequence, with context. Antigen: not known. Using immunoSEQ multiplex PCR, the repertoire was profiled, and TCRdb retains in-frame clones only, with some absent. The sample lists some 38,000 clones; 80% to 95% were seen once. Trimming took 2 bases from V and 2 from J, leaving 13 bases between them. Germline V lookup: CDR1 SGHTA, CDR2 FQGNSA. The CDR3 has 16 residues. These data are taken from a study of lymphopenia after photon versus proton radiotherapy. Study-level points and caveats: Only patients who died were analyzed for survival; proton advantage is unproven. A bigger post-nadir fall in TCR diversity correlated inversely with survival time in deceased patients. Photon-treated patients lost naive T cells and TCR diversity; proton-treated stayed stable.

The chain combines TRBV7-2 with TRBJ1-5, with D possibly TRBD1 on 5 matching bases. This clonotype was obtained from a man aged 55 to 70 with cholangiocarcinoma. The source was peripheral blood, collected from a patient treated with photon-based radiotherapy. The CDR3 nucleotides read TGTGCCAGCAGCTTACGAGGGGATTTTCGCAATCAGCCCCAGCATTTT. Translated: CASSLRGDFRNQPQHF.